Shown below are 29 T cell receptor beta chains from a single sample sequenced in a study of OX40 agonist ivuxolimab in advanced cancers. Data came from immunoSEQ multiplex PCR; TCRdb stores just in-frame clones and leaves some out. The data hold tens of thousands of clones, with 89% observed a single time. The sequencing used CD4+ or CD8+ T cells sorted from blood, collected in a trial of the OX40 agonist ivuxolimab. These receptors originate from an adult with an advanced solid tumor such as melanoma, head and neck, liver or kidney cancer.

This clone was seen just once. The same CDR3 can be traced to other DNA sequences in this sample. V and J are TRBV27 and TRBJ2-1; 14 nucleotides line up with TRBD2. Germline V lookup: CDR1 MNHEY, CDR2 SMNVEV (reference sequence). The V and J ends lost 3 bases and 6 bases, in that order; junction bases with no gene match: 1. The CDR3 loop spans 15 amino acids. The CDR3 DNA follows: TGTGCCAGCAGTTTGGGGACTAGCGGGAGCAATGAGCAGTTCTTC. It specifies CASSLGTSGSNEQFF.

The chain couples TRBV19 to TRBJ1-1; D unclear. Germline assignment: CDR1 LNHDA and CDR2 SQIVND (reference sequence). The CDR3 is 14 residues long. V was pared by 3 bases and J by 6 bases, with 14 bases between. The CDR3 sequence: CASSITGPGPEAFF. In DNA, the CDR3 is TGTGCCAGTAGTATCACCGGGCCGGGCCCTGAAGCTTTCTTT.

The chain combines TRBV7-9 with TRBJ2-3, with D tentatively TRBD2 (6 bases). Per germline, CDR1 SEHNR and CDR2 FQNEAQ (reference sequence). CDR3 length: 15 residues. V was trimmed by 4 bases and J by 0 bases, leaving 11 bases between them. CDR3 residues: CASSSRLESTDTQYF. The CDR3 region has the DNA TGTGCCAGCAGCTCCCGACTAGAAAGCACAGATACGCAGTATTTT.

The J gene is TRBJ2-3, the V gene TRBV19; 8 positions agree with TRBD1. V lost 4 bases and J lost 11; bases outside the gene matches: 5. Germline V gene data show CDR1 as LNHDA and CDR2 as SQIVND (reference sequence). CDR3 length: 12 amino acids. The CDR3 region is CASSTTGVEQYF. The DNA of the CDR3 is TGTGCCAGTAGTACGACAGGGGTAGAGCAGTATTTT.

This chain links TRBV6-5 with TRBJ2-5; 10 bases match TRBD1. V lost 6 bases and J lost 4; bases outside the gene matches: 2. CDR3 length: 13 residues. Germline assignment: CDR1 MNHEY and CDR2 SVGAGI. In DNA, the CDR3 is TGTGCCAGCAGCAGGGACAGGGGAGAGACCCAGTACTTC. The encoded protein is CASSRDRGETQYF.

The V and J genes are TRBV6-1 and TRBJ1-5, with D possibly matching TRBD1 (5 bases). V lost 7 bases to trimming and J lost 7 bases, with 11 bases between them. Per the germline V gene, CDR1 is MNHNS and CDR2 is SASEGT. The CDR3 covers 12 residues. Written as DNA, the CDR3 is TGTGCCAGCAAGGGGTGGGGCCAGCCCCAGCATTTT. This translates into CASKGWGQPQHF.

The chain uses TRBV7-8 and TRBJ2-1; TRBD2 agrees at 10 bases. The CDR3 totals 13 residues. The V gene's germline CDR1 is SGHVS and CDR2 FQNEAQ. Trimming at V came to 8 bases and at J to 4 bases, leaving 2 bases not matched to a gene. CDR3 nucleotides: TGTGCCAGCCTAGCGGGAGCGTACAATGAGCAGTTCTTC. Encoded protein: CASLAGAYNEQFF.

This chain links TRBV10-1 with TRBJ2-1; TRBD2 agrees at 7 bases. V dropped 3 bases and J dropped 13; count of bases not matched to a gene: 9. The CDR3 runs 13 residues. CDR1 and CDR2 from the germline V gene are WNHNN and SYGVQD (reference sequence). The DNA for the CDR3 is TGCGCCAGCAGTGAAAAGGTAGCGGGCGCTCAGTTCTTC. It codes for CASSEKVAGAQFF.

The genes are TRBV9 and TRBJ1-3; D is ambiguous. The CDR3 runs to 13 residues. V was clipped by 2 bases and J by 3 bases, with 6 bases between them. Germline CDR1 is SGDLS and CDR2 is YYNGEE. The CDR3 region is CASSVGNGNTIYF. The CDR3 DNA sequence: TGTGCCAGCAGCGTCGGAAATGGAAACACCATATATTTT.

This clone has only one observation. V gene TRBV14 combines with J gene TRBJ2-1; 8 bases line up with TRBD1. Unmatched junction bases numbered 6, after V lost 5 bases and J lost 0 bases. Germline V gene data show CDR1 as SGHDN and CDR2 as FVKESK. This CDR3 region has 16 residues. The DNA of the CDR3 is TGTGCCAGCAGCGAAACAGGGGGAAGCTCCTACAATGAGCAGTTCTTC. Translated: CASSETGGSSYNEQFF.

The chain joins TRBV5-8 to TRBJ1-6; no definite D call. Germline V gives CDR1 SGHTS, CDR2 YDEGEE. V was clipped by 2 bases and J by 5 bases, with 8 bases between them. This CDR3 spans 14 amino acids. For the CDR3, the DNA is TGTGCCAGCAGCTTTGGACGGGATAATTCACCCCTCCACTTT. Translation gives CASSFGRDNSPLHF.

Of note for this clone: Other DNA variants within this sample encode the same CDR3. J is TRBJ2-1 and V is TRBV5-6; TRBD1 matches at 8 bases. The V gene's germline CDR1 is SGHDT and CDR2 YYEEEE. This CDR3 is 15 amino acids long. Trimming took 4 bases from V and 10 from J; bases not matched to a gene: 13. In DNA, the CDR3 is TGTGCCAGCAGCCTGGGCAGGGGGCCGATGCGGGAGCAGTTCTTC. Its translation is CASSLGRGPMREQFF.

This clone came up once. V usage is TRBV11-2 and J usage is TRBJ2-7; the D is unclear. The CDR3 spans 14 residues. V was trimmed by 5 bases and J by 3 bases, leaving 14 bases between them. The germline CDR1 and CDR2 sequences are SGHAT and FQNNGV. The CDR3 bases are TGTGCCAGCAGCCTAATGGACGGATACTACGAGCAGTACTTC. Protein: CASSLMDGYYEQYF. Looking up the rest from reference TRBV11-2 and TRBJ2-7 gives the full variable domain: EAGVAQSPRYKIIEKRQSVAFWCNPISGHATLYWYQQILGQGPKLLIQFQNNGVVDDSQLPKDRFSAERLKGVDSTLKIQPAKLEDSAVYLCASSLMDGYYEQYFGPGTRLTVT.

The chain carries TRBV5-5 and TRBJ2-7; D is unresolved. V dropped 2 bases and J dropped 1 base, with 10 bases sitting between them. Germline V CDR1 and CDR2: SGHKS, YYEKEE (reference sequence). The CDR3 is made up of 14 amino acids. The CDR3 here is CASSLVLGSYEQYV. The CDR3 DNA is TGTGCCAGCAGCTTAGTTCTCGGTTCCTACGAGCAGTACGTC.

This chain uses TRBV30 with TRBJ2-1, with TRBD2 identical over 7 bases. This CDR3 contains 15 residues. After removal of 7 bases from V and 0 bases from J, the junction contained 9 bases not matched to a gene. Per the germline V gene, CDR1 is GTSNPN and CDR2 is SVGIG (reference sequence). The DNA for the CDR3 is TGTGCCTATGGCTTGGGCGGGAGCTCCTACAATGAGCAGTTCTTC. This encodes CAYGLGGSSYNEQFF.

The chain couples TRBV30 to TRBJ1-4; D not resolved. The CDR3 totals 13 residues. V was clipped by 2 bases and J by 6 bases, with 10 bases between them. In germline, CDR1 is GTSNPN, CDR2 SVGIG (reference sequence). The CDR3 region is CAWSSEVYEKLFF. In nucleotides, the CDR3 is TGTGCCTGGAGTTCTGAGGTCTATGAAAAACTGTTTTTT.

The rearrangement joins TRBV20-1 to TRBJ1-2; D might be TRBD1 (6 bases). Trimming took 5 bases from V and 10 from J, leaving 14 bases between them. The germline CDR1 and CDR2 sequences are DFQATT and SNEGSKA (reference sequence). This CDR3 has 11 amino acids. The CDR3 reads CSAFETGAYTF. CDR3 in DNA: TGCAGTGCTTTCGAGACAGGCGCCTACACCTTC.

This clone came up once. CDR3 sequence reads: CASSVQAGRGYNEQFF. The DNA for the CDR3 is TGTGCCAGCAGCGTTCAGGCGGGGAGAGGTTACAATGAGCAGTTCTTC. V is TRBV9 and J is TRBJ2-1; D perhaps matches TRBD2 (6 bases). V lost 2 bases, J lost 4 bases, and 16 bases lay in between. CDR3 length: 16 residues. The V gene's germline CDR1 is SGDLS and CDR2 YYNGEE. Full variable domain (rest looked up from reference TRBV9 and TRBJ2-1): DSGVTQTPKHLITATGQRVTLRCSPRSGDLSVYWYQQSLDQGLQFLIQYYNGEERAKGNILERFSAQQFPDLHSELNLSSLELGDSALYFCASSVQAGRGYNEQFFGPGTRLTVL.

The J gene is TRBJ2-1, the V gene TRBV6-4; maybe TRBD2 (6 bases). V was trimmed by 3 bases and J by 10 bases, leaving 13 bases between them. The CDR3 is 13 amino acids. From germline, CDR1 is MRHNA and CDR2 SNTAGT. CDR3 DNA sequence: TGTGCCAGCAGTGAACTCCCGGACTACGAGCAGTTCTTC. Translation: CASSELPDYEQFF.

The chain carries TRBV5-6 and TRBJ2-1; 14 nucleotides agree with TRBD2. The ends lost 4 bases at V and 9 bases at J; junction bases unmatched: 6. The germline V gene has CDR1 SGHDT and CDR2 YYEEEE. CDR3 length: 15 amino acids. CDR3 coding DNA: TGTGCCAGCAGCCCGGGACTAGCGGGAGTCAGTGAGCAGTTCTTC. Translated: CASSPGLAGVSEQFF. The complete variable domain, with remaining parts taken from reference TRBV5-6 and TRBJ2-1, reads DAGVTQSPTHLIKTRGQQVTLRCSPKSGHDTVSWYQQALGQGPQFIFQYYEEEERQRGNFPDRFSGHQFPNYSSELNVNALLLGDSALYLCASSPGLAGVSEQFFGPGTRLTVL.

This chain links TRBV27 with TRBJ2-1, with 10 positions matching TRBD1. The ends lost 5 bases at V and 4 bases at J; junction bases unmatched: 5. The CDR3 runs to 15 residues. In germline, CDR1 is MNHEY, CDR2 SMNVEV (reference sequence). CDR3 sequence: CASSPDRGIYNEQFF. CDR3 sequence (DNA): TGTGCCAGCAGTCCGGACAGGGGGATTTACAATGAGCAGTTCTTC.

The chain carries TRBV7-6 and TRBJ2-1, with D tentatively TRBD2 (5 bases). Germline loops: CDR1 SGHVS, CDR2 FNYEAQ. The V end was cut by 5 bases, the J end by 9 bases, with 11 bases between. The CDR3 sequence is 12 residues long. CDR3 sequence reads: CASSPRGVEQFF. Written as DNA, the CDR3 is TGTGCCAGCAGCCCTCGGGGTGTTGAGCAGTTCTTC.

The J gene is TRBJ1-1, the V gene TRBV30; no clear D gene. V lost 4 bases and J 1 base, leaving 4 bases between the germline ends. Germline CDR1 and CDR2: GTSNPN and SVGIG (reference sequence). The CDR3 is made up of 11 amino acids. CDR3 in amino acids: CAWIRNTEAFF. CDR3 in DNA: TGTGCCTGGATACGGAACACTGAAGCTTTCTTT.

In its sample, this clone is medium-sized. The CDR3, as DNA: TGTGCCAGCAGTGAGGCCGGGACAGGGGGCACAGATACGCAGTATTTT. This gives the protein CASSEAGTGGTDTQYF. The chain carries TRBV6-4 and TRBJ2-3; 10 bases are shared with TRBD1. The CDR3 totals 16 residues. V gave up 3 bases and J gave up 1 base; unmatched junction bases: 4. Germline V gene data show CDR1 as MRHNA and CDR2 as SNTAGT.

The chain links TRBV11-2 to TRBJ2-7; TRBD2 is a possible D gene (6 bases). CDR3 length: 15 amino acids. V was cut by 5 bases and J by 6 bases, with 20 bases left in between. Looked up from germline, CDR1 is SGHAT and CDR2 is FQNNGV. CDR3 coding DNA: TGTGCCAGCAGCCTCCGTCCGGGAGACCCAATCGAGCAGTACGTC. The encoded protein is CASSLRPGDPIEQYV.

The chain has TRBV28 and TRBJ1-6, with a weak D call TRBD1 (6 bases). V dropped 2 bases and J dropped 0 bases, with 11 bases sitting between them. This CDR3 is 17 amino acids long. The V gene's germline CDR1 is MDHEN and CDR2 SYDVKM. Here the CDR3 DNA reads TGTGCCAGCAGTTTAAGGACAGCTCGCTCCTATAATTCACCCCTCCACTTT. Translating it yields CASSLRTARSYNSPLHF.

The DNA for the CDR3 is TGTGCTAGCCGTGAGGGGAACACCGGGGAGCTGTTTTTT. Protein: CASREGNTGELFF. The rearrangement joins TRBV7-7 to TRBJ2-2, with D tentatively TRBD2 (5 bases). The CDR3 length is 13 residues. Germline CDR1 is SSHAT and CDR2 is FNYEAQ (reference sequence). The full variable domain, with the rest looked up from reference TRBV7-7 and TRBJ2-2, is GAGVSQSPRYKVTKRGQDVTLRCDPISSHATLYWYQQALGQGPEFLTYFNYEAQPDKSGLPSDRFSAERPEGSISTLTIQRTEQRDSAMYRCASREGNTGELFFGEGSRLTVL.

This sequence joins TRBV5-5 and TRBJ2-1; D is unresolved. CDR3 length: 13 residues. The V gene lost 4 bases and the J gene lost 7 bases, with 12 bases spanning the gap. Per germline, CDR1 SGHKS and CDR2 YYEKEE (reference sequence). CDR3 sequence (DNA): TGTGCCAGCAGCGTCTGGACGCAAAATGAGCAGTTCTTC. The encoded protein is CASSVWTQNEQFF.

Details on this clone: At one end, the junction sequence differs from germline, possibly due to a read error. The V gene is TRBV9, the J gene TRBJ1-1; D not resolved. The germline gives CDR1 SGDLS, CDR2 YYNGEE. This CDR3 has 15 residues. The CDR3 sequence: CASNVGMVRNTEAFF. The CDR3, as DNA: TGTGCCAGCAACGTAGGGATGGTAAGGAACACTGAAGCTTTCTTT.